Reported below is one T cell receptor (beta chain). Its antigen is unidentified. United States facilities provided treatment to all participants with HIV. DNA was extracted from about 1-10 million thawed cryopreserved PBMC. The sample belongs to a study of long-term antiretroviral therapy in people with HIV. Whole-study results and caveats: At every time point, clones expanded before ART dominated the repertoire. Even long-term ART left TRB diversity below transplant donor controls, despite gains.

V was shortened by 3 bases and J by 3 bases, with 12 bases between the two germline ends. CDR3 length: 15 residues. Looked up from germline, CDR1 is SGHDN and CDR2 is FVKESK. Samples were assayed with immunoSEQ v3.0 at survey level. Sequencing was performed with immunoSEQ multiplex PCR; in TCRdb, only in-frame clones are kept and a portion is missing. The table lists 29,000 or so clones, almost 95% of them singletons, with approximately 2.5% in the top ten. The sample here was unsorted PBMCs, taken 7.4 years after starting antiretroviral therapy. J is TRBJ1-3 and V is TRBV14, with D perhaps TRBD1 (6 bases). This TCR came from a man aged 50 to 60 with HIV. CDR3 in amino acids: CASSHRQVDGNTIYF. DNA for the CDR3: TGTGCCAGCAGCCATCGACAGGTAGATGGAAACACCATATATTTT.